These 19 T cell receptor beta chains were all obtained from the same sample, sequenced in a study of vaccination effects on CD4 cells after COVID-19. Data came from immunoSEQ multiplex PCR; TCRdb stores just in-frame clones and leaves some out. Of fewer than 70,000 clones listed, 80% are singletons. Viral peptide pools were used in the ViraFEST assay to expand antigen-specific CD4+ T cells, and sequencing came afterward. A roughly 10-day culture period preceded the isolation of CD4+ T cells. Negative nucleocapsid antibody tests before and after vaccination confirmed no previous SARS-CoV-2 infection. These receptors' antigens are unknown. The source was CD4+ T cells from PBMCs cultured with SARS-CoV-2 spike peptides, collected before COVID-19 vaccination. The receptor set was obtained from a human donor who received a COVID-19 vaccine.

The chain couples TRBV7-3 to TRBJ1-1; 9 bases are a match to TRBD1. V was pared by 5 bases and J by 0 bases, with 7 bases of the junction left unmatched. The CDR3 has 16 residues. The germline V gene encodes CDR1 SGHTA and CDR2 FQGTGA. Written as DNA, the CDR3 is TGTGCCAGCAGCCCCGGGACAGGGAACATGAACACTGAAGCTTTCTTT. This codes for CASSPGTGNMNTEAFF.

The chain employs TRBV7-3 and TRBJ1-1, with 7 bases that match TRBD1. Trimming at V came to 5 bases and at J to 5 bases, leaving 8 bases not matched to a gene. The CDR3 loop spans 14 amino acids. CDR1 and CDR2 (germline): SGHTA, FQGTGA. CDR3 amino acids: CASSRQGVATEAFF. CDR3 DNA: TGTGCCAGCAGCCGCCAGGGGGTTGCGACTGAAGCTTTCTTT.

This clone was observed once. The chain combines TRBV29-1 with TRBJ1-5; D remains unclear. Germline V gene data show CDR1 as SQVTM and CDR2 as ANQGSEA. V was cut by 2 bases and J by 0 bases, with 17 bases left in between. CDR3 length equals 17 residues. CDR3 sequence: CSVEWFGRRHSNQPQHF. The DNA for the CDR3 is TGCAGCGTTGAATGGTTTGGGCGGCGACATAGCAATCAGCCCCAGCATTTT.

The rearrangement uses TRBV19 and TRBJ2-7; perhaps TRBD1 as D (5 bases). V lost 5 bases to trimming and J lost 6 bases, with 17 bases between them. The CDR3 is made up of 14 amino acids. In germline, CDR1 is LNHDA, CDR2 SQIVND (reference sequence). The CDR3 sequence: CASSSQGWSGEQYV. Here the CDR3 DNA reads TGTGCCAGTAGTTCCCAGGGATGGTCGGGCGAGCAGTACGTC.

The sample holds one count of this clone. This chain joins TRBV19 and TRBJ2-5; 8 bases are shared with TRBD2. This CDR3 is 15 amino acids long. The V and J ends lost 5 bases and 5 bases, in that order; junction bases with no gene match: 10. Germline V gives CDR1 LNHDA, CDR2 SQIVND (reference sequence). The CDR3 here is CASSRSGGAGETQYF. CDR3 in DNA: TGTGCCAGTAGTCGTTCCGGGGGGGCGGGGGAGACCCAGTACTTC.

The chain carries TRBV21-1 and TRBJ2-7; whether TRBD1, the table's D call, matches the DNA was not checked. TRBV21-1 is designated a pseudogene. The CDR3 length is 17 residues. This chain's CDR3 is CASSKSYRGASSYEQYV. Here the CDR3 DNA reads TGTGCCAGCAGCAAATCGTACAGGGGCGCAAGCTCCTACGAGCAGTACGTC.

V and J are TRBV19 and TRBJ1-1; 8 bases are shared with TRBD1. The CDR3 runs to 18 residues. Germline trimming cut 4 bases from V and 6 bases from J; bases unmatched to any gene: 19. Looked up from germline, CDR1 is LNHDA and CDR2 is SQIVND (reference sequence). The CDR3 is CASSTLPRGQGVMPEAFF. CDR3 nucleotide sequence: TGTGCCAGTAGTACCCTACCCCGCGGACAGGGAGTAATGCCTGAAGCTTTCTTT.

The chain uses TRBV11-1 and TRBJ1-6; 7 nucleotides line up with TRBD1. V lost 6 bases, J lost 8 bases, and 13 bases stayed unmatched. Germline V gene lookup returns CDR1 SGHAT and CDR2 FQDESV (reference sequence). CDR3 length equals 16 residues. The CDR3 here is CASSRDRAGSYSPLHF. The CDR3 DNA reads TGTGCCAGCAGTCGCGACAGGGCCGGATCGTATTCACCCCTCCACTTT.

The chain employs TRBV3-1 (or the pseudogene TRBV3-2) and TRBJ2-5; weak D call: TRBD2 (6 bases). The ends were cut back, 4 bases at V and 2 bases at J, with 11 bases in the middle. The CDR3 has 14 amino acids. Per germline, CDR1 LGHDT and CDR2 YNNKEL (reference sequence). For the CDR3, the DNA is TGTGCCAGCAGCCGGCTCGGAGGGCAAGAGACCCAGTACTTC. This gives the protein CASSRLGGQETQYF.

Only one count was recorded for this clone. The CDR3 region is CASTPKWGALTVSEAFF. The CDR3 nucleotides read TGTGCCAGTACCCCTAAGTGGGGGGCTTTAACTGTTTCTGAAGCTTTCTTT. The chain combines TRBV19 with TRBJ1-1; tentatively, D is TRBD1 (6 bases). The CDR3 covers 17 residues. Trimming took 7 bases from V and 6 from J, leaving 27 bases between them. Germline-derived CDR1 and CDR2 are LNHDA and SQIVND (reference sequence).

The V and J genes are TRBV27 and TRBJ2-7; TRBD2 is a possible D gene (6 bases). V shed 2 bases and J shed 0 bases, with 11 bases lying between them. This CDR3 contains 15 residues. CDR1 is MNHEY, CDR2 SMNVEV, per germline (reference sequence). The CDR3 loop reads CASSLTPGGSYEQYV. Written as DNA, the CDR3 is TGTGCCAGCAGTTTAACCCCCGGGGGCTCCTACGAGCAGTACGTC.

V usage is TRBV9 and J usage is TRBJ2-1; 11 positions agree with TRBD2. V gave up 4 bases and J gave up 5 bases; unmatched junction bases: 11. The CDR3 covers 17 residues. Per the germline V gene, CDR1 is SGDLS and CDR2 is YYNGEE. The CDR3 spells CASSSSYSGGGNNEQFF. CDR3 bases: TGTGCCAGCAGCTCAAGTTATAGCGGGGGGGGGAACAATGAGCAGTTCTTC.

This chain uses TRBV27 with TRBJ1-4; D may be TRBD1 (5 bases). The germline gives CDR1 MNHEY, CDR2 SMNVEV (reference sequence). The CDR3 runs to 16 residues. With 5 bases removed from V and 5 bases from J, the gap between germline ends came to 18 bases. The CDR3 DNA sequence: TGTGCCAGCAGTCTCACTCTCGGGGCGAGGAATGAAAAACTGTTTTTT. This sequence encodes CASSLTLGARNEKLFF.

The chain carries TRBV6-5 and TRBJ1-6; 9 nucleotides align to TRBD1. The CDR3 runs 15 residues. The V gene's germline CDR1 is MNHEY and CDR2 SVGAGI. J lost 10 bases, V lost 0 bases, and 4 bases had no gene match. The CDR3 DNA reads TGTGCCAGCAGTTACTCGGACAGGGGAGGCTCACCCCTCCACTTT. Its protein product is CASSYSDRGGSPLHF.

This clone was picked up a small number of times. The V and J genes are TRBV19 and TRBJ2-2; 7 nucleotides agree with TRBD2. The CDR3 is 14 residues long. CDR1 is LNHDA and CDR2 is SQIVND in the germline V gene (reference sequence). J lost 6 bases, V lost 3 bases, and 4 bases had no gene match. The DNA of the CDR3 is TGTGCCAGTAGTATTTTGAGCGGGGCCGGGGAGCTGTTTTTT. This translates into CASSILSGAGELFF.

This chain joins TRBV18 and TRBJ1-4, with D tentatively TRBD1 (5 bases). The germline V gene has CDR1 KGHSH and CDR2 LQKENI. The V end lost 3 bases, the J end lost 4 bases, and 15 bases lay between the germline ends. The CDR3 sequence is 16 residues long. For the CDR3, the DNA is TGTGCCAGCTCACCTACGAGGGGCACTAATAATGAAAAACTGTTTTTT. It encodes CASSPTRGTNNEKLFF.

CDR3 sequence reads: CSVEWQEDEQYV. CDR3 bases: TGCAGCGTTGAATGGCAGGAAGACGAGCAGTACGTC. V and J are TRBV29-1 and TRBJ2-7; no clear D. CDR3 size: 12 residues. In germline, CDR1 is SQVTM, CDR2 ANQGSEA. V gave up 2 bases and J gave up 5 bases, with 10 bases separating them.

This chain connects TRBV3-1 (or the pseudogene TRBV3-2) to TRBJ2-2; TRBD2 matches 7 bases. CDR3 length: 15 residues. Germline assignment: CDR1 LGHDT and CDR2 YNNKEL (reference sequence). Unmatched junction bases numbered 3, after V lost 1 base and J lost 4 bases. The DNA of the CDR3 is TGTGCCAGCAGCCAAGGGGGAGGGTCCACCGGGGAGCTGTTTTTT. Amino acids: CASSQGGGSTGELFF.

The chain employs TRBV23-1 and TRBJ1-2; 7 nucleotides agree with TRBD1. TRBV23-1 is labeled an ORF, and its function is uncertain. There are 11 residues in the CDR3. The ends lost 6 bases at V and 7 bases at J; junction bases unmatched: 2. The CDR3 DNA is TGCGCCAGCAGGGCAGGGGGTGGCTACACCTTC. It specifies CASRAGGGYTF.